Below, 30 T cell receptor beta chains from the same sample are listed, as sequenced in a study of Ad26.COV2.S vaccination and SARS-CoV-2 variants. Indicated treatment: some 20 received Ad26.COV2.S at low or high dose, single or two shots; roughly five received placebo; per-sample allocation not given. It was on day 63 after the first vaccine or placebo injection that samples were taken. The protocol was immunoSEQ multiplex PCR, while the TCRdb copy is restricted to in-frame clones and leaves out a portion. The data contain roughly 350,000 clones, around 90% of them singletons. The material was peripheral blood, obtained in a trial of Ad26.COV2.S vaccine versus placebo. The origin of the receptors is a person between 18 and 60 years old who received the Ad26.COV2.S COVID-19 vaccine or a placebo.

The sample holds a few counts of this clone. This chain connects TRBV15 to TRBJ1-3, with 9 bases fitting TRBD1. The CDR3 spans 18 residues. Germline V CDR1 and CDR2: LNHNV, YYDKDF (reference sequence). The J segment lost 0 bases and the V segment lost 8 bases, leaving 14 bases of the junction unmatched. The DNA of the CDR3 is TGTGCCACCCTGACAGGGGGATTCTCACATTCCTCTGGAAACACCATATATTTT. Translated: CATLTGGFSHSSGNTIYF.

This clone is termed medium-sized. The genes are TRBV5-8 and TRBJ1-6; D may be TRBD1 (6 bases). CDR1 is SGHTS, CDR2 YDEGEE, per germline. V was trimmed by 2 bases and J by 6 bases, leaving 15 bases between them. This CDR3 spans 16 amino acids. CDR3 nucleotides: TGTGCCAGCAGCTTTGAACAGGGATACCCTAATTCACCCCTCCACTTT. Translation gives CASSFEQGYPNSPLHF. Full variable domain (outside the CDR3, taken from reference TRBV5-8 and TRBJ1-6): EAGVTQSPTHLIKTRGQQATLRCSPISGHTSVYWYQQALGLGLQFLLWYDEGEERNRGNFPPRFSGRQFPNYSSELNVNALELEDSALYLCASSFEQGYPNSPLHFGNGTRLTVT.

V is TRBV7-2 and J is TRBJ2-3, with 9 nucleotides matching TRBD1. V shed 4 bases and J 6 bases; nucleotides not matched to a gene: 11. CDR1 is SGHTA and CDR2 is FQGNSA in the germline V gene. The CDR3 has 16 residues. CDR3 amino acids: CASSWGDRAGSDTQYF. The DNA for the CDR3 is TGTGCCAGCAGCTGGGGGGACAGGGCGGGTTCGGATACGCAGTATTTT.

This chain joins TRBV6-5 and TRBJ2-7; TRBD2 might be the D (6 bases). The germline CDR1 and CDR2 sequences are MNHEY and SVGAGI. The germline V and J ends were trimmed by 7 bases and 1 base, with 8 bases remaining between them. The CDR3 totals 12 residues. The CDR3, as DNA: TGTGCCAGCATCGGAGGGTCCTACGAGCAGTACTTC. Amino acid sequence: CASIGGSYEQYF.

The genes are TRBV30 and TRBJ2-7, with 7 nucleotides matching TRBD1. The CDR3 spans 14 residues. From germline, CDR1 is GTSNPN and CDR2 SVGIG (reference sequence). With V trimmed by 2 bases and J by 4 bases, 8 bases remained unmatched. For the CDR3, the DNA is TGTGCCTGGAGTACTCCAGGGGGTCAGTACGAGCAGTACTTC. Its translation: CAWSTPGGQYEQYF.

The rearrangement joins TRBV7-9 to TRBJ2-7; 12 positions match TRBD1. Germline CDR1 reads SEHNR; CDR2 reads FQNEAQ (reference sequence). The CDR3 covers 18 residues. Trimming took 5 bases from V and 3 from J; bases not matched to a gene: 14. Here the CDR3 reads CASSGPGQGAGGYYEQYF. Here the CDR3 DNA reads TGTGCCAGCAGCGGACCGGGACAGGGGGCCGGTGGATACTACGAGCAGTACTTC.

The rearrangement uses TRBV2 and TRBJ2-1; D ambiguous. CDR3 length: 11 residues. Germline lookup yields CDR1 SNHLY and CDR2 FYNNEI. The V gene lost 1 base and the J gene lost 12 bases, with 7 bases spanning the gap. CDR3 residues: CASSEEGRQFF. The CDR3 DNA reads as TGTGCCAGCAGTGAAGAGGGTCGGCAGTTCTTC.

The gene calls are TRBV6-2 or TRBV6-3 and TRBJ2-1, with D possibly being TRBD1 (6 bases). V lost 4 bases and J lost 1, with 26 bases in between. CDR1 is MNHEY and CDR2 is SVGEGT in the germline V gene. The length of the CDR3 is 20 residues. CDR3 nucleotides: TGTGCCAGCAGTTTAGGGTGGGACACAGATATTTCGGGGTCCTACAATGAGCAGTTCTTC. It is translated as CASSLGWDTDISGSYNEQFF.

V usage is TRBV2 and J usage is TRBJ2-2; D remains unclear. The germline CDR1 and CDR2 sequences are SNHLY and FYNNEI. The CDR3 contains 15 residues. Deletions cut 5 bases from V and 1 base from J, with 11 bases between. The chain's CDR3 is CASSLSLRNTGELFF. The CDR3 nucleotides are TGTGCCAGCAGTTTATCCCTGCGGAACACCGGGGAGCTGTTTTTT. Combining the CDR3 with reference TRBV2 and TRBJ2-2 gives the whole variable domain EPEVTQTPSHQVTQMGQEVILRCVPISNHLYFYWYRQILGQKVEFLVSFYNNEISEKSEIFDDQFSVERPDGSNFTLKIRSTKLEDSAMYFCASSLSLRNTGELFFGEGSRLTVL.

This chain connects TRBV9 to TRBJ1-2; D is possibly TRBD1 (5 bases). CDR1 and CDR2 from the germline V gene are SGDLS and YYNGEE. The V and J ends lost 0 bases and 3 bases respectively, with 9 bases between them. CDR3 length equals 14 residues. The CDR3 DNA reads as TGTGCCAGCAGCGTAGACGGGGCTTACTATGGCTACACCTTC. Translated, it gives CASSVDGAYYGYTF.

J is TRBJ2-3 and V is TRBV11-2; no firm D call. Germline V gene data show CDR1 as SGHAT and CDR2 as FQNNGV. V gave up 0 bases and J gave up 7 bases, with 20 bases separating them. CDR3 size: 17 residues. CDR3 nucleotides: TGTGCCAGCAGCTTAGATCCAAGGTCGACGCCTCCAAATACGCAGTATTTT. Protein product: CASSLDPRSTPPNTQYF.

CDR3 loop: CASSPRQYSTDTQYF. The CDR3 DNA sequence: TGTGCCAGCAGCCCCCGGCAGTATAGCACAGATACGCAGTATTTT. The chain joins TRBV7-2 to TRBJ2-3; no clear D. V was clipped by 5 bases and J by 0 bases, with 12 bases between them. This CDR3 region has 15 residues. Germline values: CDR1 SGHTA, CDR2 FQGNSA.

The rearrangement joins TRBV30 to TRBJ2-6; no firm D call. The CDR3 length is 15 residues. Between the trimmed V and J ends, which lost 0 bases and 2 bases, there was a span of 8 bases. Germline V CDR1 and CDR2: GTSNPN, SVGIG (reference sequence). The CDR3 sequence is CAWSVPRTGANVLTF. The CDR3 coding sequence is TGTGCCTGGAGTGTACCCCGAACTGGGGCCAACGTCCTGACTTTC.

The genes are TRBV30 and TRBJ2-5; 11 bases align to TRBD2. Germline V gene data show CDR1 as GTSNPN and CDR2 as SVGIG (reference sequence). The CDR3 is 15 residues long. The V gene end was trimmed by 0 bases and the J gene end by 4 bases; junction bases not matched to a gene: 4. CDR3 nucleotides: TGTGCCTGGAGTGTAACTAGCGGGGGTGGAGAGACCCAGTACTTC. Its protein is CAWSVTSGGGETQYF.

This rearrangement joins TRBV6-1 to TRBJ2-3, with D unresolved. V dropped 0 bases and J dropped 6 bases, with 10 bases sitting between them. Looked up from germline, CDR1 is MNHNS and CDR2 is SASEGT. The CDR3 contains 14 residues. The CDR3 protein is CASSEAYPRDTQYF. The CDR3 coding sequence is TGTGCCAGCAGTGAAGCTTACCCGCGGGATACGCAGTATTTT.

The chain uses TRBV19 and TRBJ1-5; D remains unclear. CDR1 is LNHDA, CDR2 SQIVND, per germline (reference sequence). This CDR3 has 12 residues. V lost 6 bases, J lost 4 bases, and 7 bases lay in between. The CDR3 spells CASRERNQPQHF. CDR3 nucleotides: TGTGCCAGTAGGGAAAGAAATCAGCCCCAGCATTTT.

In this sample, this clone turned up many times. This rearrangement joins TRBV28 to TRBJ2-3; 7 bases fit TRBD2. The CDR3 loop spans 16 amino acids. Losses at the gene ends were 4 bases for V and 0 bases for J; bases not matched to a gene: 7. Germline V CDR1 and CDR2: MDHEN, SYDVKM. The CDR3 spells CASSSSSGESTDTQYF. The CDR3, as DNA: TGTGCCAGCAGTTCATCTAGCGGAGAGAGCACAGATACGCAGTATTTT.

This clone has just a few counts. Other DNA sequences in the same sample also yield this CDR3. The V gene is TRBV13, the J gene TRBJ1-5, with TRBD1 matching 8 bases. The germline gives CDR1 PRHDT, CDR2 FYEKMQ (reference sequence). Trimming took 5 bases from V and 6 from J; bases not matched to a gene: 3. CDR3 length: 13 amino acids. The CDR3 sequence is CASSRTGSQPQHF. As DNA, the CDR3 is TGTGCCAGCAGCCGGACAGGGAGTCAGCCCCAGCATTTT. Full variable domain (outside the CDR3, taken from reference TRBV13 and TRBJ1-5): AAGVIQSPRHLIKEKRETATLKCYPIPRHDTVYWYQQGPGQDPQFLISFYEKMQSDKGSIPDRFSAQQFSDYHSELNMSSLELGDSALYFCASSRTGSQPQHFGDGTRLSIL.

This chain connects TRBV5-4 to TRBJ2-1; D is ambiguous. This CDR3 region has 12 residues. The germline CDR1 and CDR2 sequences are SGHNT and YYREEE (reference sequence). V was pared by 6 bases and J by 9 bases, with 13 bases between. The CDR3 region has the DNA TGTGCCAGCAACCTTCAAGACTCTGAGCAGTTCTTC. This gives the protein CASNLQDSEQFF.

V gene TRBV30 combines with J gene TRBJ2-7; D is perhaps TRBD2 (6 bases). The CDR3 contains 13 residues. V shed 0 bases and J shed 2 bases, with 8 bases lying between them. From germline, CDR1 is GTSNPN and CDR2 SVGIG (reference sequence). The CDR3 spells CAWSVGGPYEQYF. CDR3 coding DNA: TGTGCCTGGAGTGTGGGGGGACCCTACGAGCAGTACTTC.

The gene calls are TRBV28 and TRBJ1-4; 7 nucleotides match TRBD1. Germline V gene data show CDR1 as MDHEN and CDR2 as SYDVKM. The trim removed 2 bases at V and 8 bases at J, leaving 8 bases unmatched. The CDR3 contains 15 residues. CDR3 in amino acids: CASSLKDRPDEKLFF. The CDR3 DNA reads TGTGCCAGCAGTTTAAAGGACAGGCCCGACGAAAAACTGTTTTTT.

J is TRBJ2-5 and V is TRBV5-1, with D perhaps TRBD2 (6 bases). Germline CDR1 SGHRS, CDR2 YFSETQ. The CDR3 is made up of 15 amino acids. V lost 3 bases to trimming and J lost 4 bases, with 16 bases between them. CDR3 nucleotides: TGCGCCAGCAGCTCGGGGCAGGGAGGTCGAGAGACCCAGTACTTC. It codes for CASSSGQGGRETQYF.

This clone was found once. The sample holds other DNA sequences that translate to the same CDR3. CDR3 coding DNA: TGTGCCAGCAGTTACGATGGGAACACCATATATTTT. Translated, it gives CASSYDGNTIYF. This chain links TRBV6-5 with TRBJ1-3; D unresolved. Germline V gives CDR1 MNHEY, CDR2 SVGAGI. Between the trimmed V and J ends, which lost 2 bases and 7 bases, there was a span of 6 bases. The CDR3 sequence is 12 residues long.

The chain has TRBV5-4 and TRBJ2-5; D gene ambiguous. V gave up 4 bases and J gave up 3 bases, with 7 bases separating them. This CDR3 spans 12 amino acids. The germline gives CDR1 SGHNT, CDR2 YYREEE (reference sequence). The CDR3 DNA reads TGTGCCAGCAGCCTACCAAAAGAGACCCAGTACTTC. This gives the protein CASSLPKETQYF.

This chain links TRBV6-5 with TRBJ1-2, with 8 bases fitting TRBD1. Germline-derived CDR1 and CDR2 are MNHEY and SVGAGI. The CDR3 contains 12 residues. Trimming removed 7 bases from V and 6 bases from J; junction bases left unmatched: 4. CDR3 protein: CASNQGADGYTF. In DNA, the CDR3 is TGTGCCAGCAACCAGGGGGCGGATGGCTACACCTTC.

The chain carries TRBV2 and TRBJ2-5; TRBD1 aligns across 8 bases. The germline V gene encodes CDR1 SNHLY and CDR2 FYNNEI. The CDR3 has 14 residues. The trim removed 5 bases at V and 7 bases at J, leaving 9 bases unmatched. The CDR3 DNA reads as TGTGCCAGCAGTAAGGGACAGGTGATAGGGACCCAGTACTTC. It yields the protein CASSKGQVIGTQYF.

The rearrangement joins TRBV4-2 to TRBJ2-7; 8 nucleotides agree with TRBD1. J was trimmed by 3 bases and V by 4 bases; bases with no gene match: 8. Germline V lookup: CDR1 LGHNA, CDR2 YNFKEQ. This CDR3 comprises 15 residues. DNA for the CDR3: TGTGCCAGCAGCCCCCCTCGGACAGGGAACTACGAGCAGTACTTC. Protein product: CASSPPRTGNYEQYF.

This chain connects TRBV20-1 to TRBJ2-7; D gene ambiguous. V was shortened by 7 bases and J by 0 bases, with 7 bases between the two germline ends. Germline V gene lookup returns CDR1 DFQATT and CDR2 SNEGSKA (reference sequence). The CDR3 has 11 residues. The CDR3 DNA reads TGCAGTGGCCAAGTCTCCTACGAGCAGTACTTC. This translates into CSGQVSYEQYF.

This chain connects TRBV4-2 to TRBJ1-3, with D maybe TRBD1 (6 bases). Trimming shortened V by 4 bases and J by 0 bases, and 22 bases separated the two germline ends. Germline V gene data show CDR1 as LGHNA and CDR2 as YNFKEQ. CDR3 size: 19 residues. The DNA for the CDR3 is TGTGCCAGCAGCCTCCGGGACATCGTACGGCTAAGCTCTGGAAACACCATATATTTT. The encoded protein is CASSLRDIVRLSSGNTIYF.

V usage is TRBV19 and J usage is TRBJ1-5; 8 bases agree with TRBD1. Germline V gene data show CDR1 as LNHDA and CDR2 as SQIVND (reference sequence). With 5 bases clipped from V and 0 bases from J, the junction kept 3 bases outside the gene matches. This CDR3 region has 15 residues. This chain's CDR3 is CASSWDRYSNQPQHF. In DNA form, the CDR3 reads TGTGCCAGTAGTTGGGACAGGTATAGCAATCAGCCCCAGCATTTT. The full variable domain, completed using reference TRBV19 and TRBJ1-5, is DGGITQSPKYLFRKEGQNVTLSCEQNLNHDAMYWYRQDPGQGLRLIYYSQIVNDFQKGDIAEGYSVSREKKESFPLTVTSAQKNPTAFYLCASSWDRYSNQPQHFGDGTRLSIL.